These T cell receptor beta chains were read from a single sample in a study of shared clonotypes between healthy human individuals. Sequenced by immunoSEQ multiplex PCR; TCRdb stores in-frame clones only, minus some. The sample records around 940,000 clones, 76% being singletons. Sequenced: memory CD4+ T cells sorted from blood. The receptors were gathered from a man aged 18 to 30 in good health. Each CDR3 is given with its conserved first and last residue. Each record gives: J gene, D gene, clone size, V gene, CDR3 protein, CDR3 DNA. D genes are given only for firm matches. Size is stated for part of the rows, as once, few or many counts, or as a class when the clone is expanded.

J gene: TRBJ1-6; D gene: NA; clone size: NA; V gene: TRBV4-1; CDR3 protein: CASHQGQGVNSPLHF; CDR3 DNA: TGCGCCAGCCACCAAGGTCAGGGAGTGAATTCACCCCTCCACTTT
J gene: TRBJ2-2; D gene: NA; clone size: NA; V gene: TRBV4-1; CDR3 protein: CASSRGDTGELFF; CDR3 DNA: TGCGCCAGCAGTCGAGGGGACACCGGGGAGCTGTTTTTT
J gene: TRBJ2-7; D gene: NA; clone size: NA; V gene: TRBV6-1; CDR3 protein: CASMGRSPYEQYF; CDR3 DNA: TGTGCCAGCATGGGCAGGTCTCCCTACGAGCAGTACTTC
J gene: TRBJ1-5; D gene: NA; clone size: NA; V gene: TRBV2; CDR3 protein: CASSETPGVSQPQHF; CDR3 DNA: TGTGCCAGCAGTGAGACCCCAGGGGTAAGTCAGCCCCAGCATTTT
J gene: TRBJ2-3; D gene: NA; clone size: NA; V gene: TRBV27; CDR3 protein: CASSLRLRDTQYF; CDR3 DNA: TGTGCCAGCAGTCTCCGGCTTCGTGATACGCAGTATTTT
J gene: TRBJ2-7; D gene: TRBD2; clone size: few; V gene: TRBV4-1; CDR3 protein: CASSTGLAGGVYEQYF; CDR3 DNA: TGCGCCAGCAGCACAGGACTAGCGGGGGGGGTATACGAGCAGTACTTC
J gene: TRBJ2-7; D gene: TRBD1; clone size: NA; V gene: TRBV7-9; CDR3 protein: CASSLESTGEAYEQYF; CDR3 DNA: TGTGCCAGCAGCTTAGAGTCGACAGGGGAAGCGTACGAGCAGTACTTC
J gene: TRBJ1-5; D gene: NA; clone size: once; V gene: TRBV28; CDR3 protein: CASSGGLSGTSNQPQHF; CDR3 DNA: TGTGCCAGCAGCGGGGGGTTGTCGGGGACTAGCAATCAGCCCCAGCATTTT
J gene: TRBJ1-5; D gene: NA; clone size: NA; V gene: TRBV2; CDR3 protein: CASSYREQPQHF; CDR3 DNA: TGTGCCAGCAGCTACAGGGAACAGCCCCAGCATTTT
J gene: TRBJ2-1; D gene: NA; clone size: few; V gene: TRBV19; CDR3 protein: CASSRAWHNEQFF; CDR3 DNA: TGTGCCAGTAGTAGGGCCTGGCACAATGAGCAGTTCTTC
J gene: TRBJ1-6; D gene: NA; clone size: many; V gene: TRBV4-2; CDR3 protein: CASSSDYNSPLHF; CDR3 DNA: TGTGCCAGCAGCTCAGATTATAATTCACCCCTCCACTTT
J gene: TRBJ1-6; D gene: NA; clone size: once; V gene: TRBV11-2; CDR3 protein: CASSLVTAFNSPLHF; CDR3 DNA: TGTGCCAGCAGCTTAGTTACAGCCTTTAATTCACCCCTCCACTTT
J gene: TRBJ2-2; D gene: TRBD2; clone size: NA; V gene: TRBV4-3; CDR3 protein: CASSQEALAGGGELFF; CDR3 DNA: TGCGCCAGCAGCCAAGAGGCACTAGCGGGAGGAGGGGAGCTGTTTTTT
J gene: TRBJ2-5; D gene: TRBD2; clone size: once; V gene: TRBV9; CDR3 protein: CASSVGLAGGPRDQETQYF; CDR3 DNA: TGTGCCAGCAGCGTAGGACTAGCGGGGGGGCCCCGAGACCAAGAGACCCAGTACTTC
J gene: TRBJ1-2; D gene: NA; clone size: NA; V gene: TRBV19; CDR3 protein: CASSIGVGYGYTF; CDR3 DNA: TGTGCCAGTAGCATAGGGGTGGGCTATGGCTACACCTTC
J gene: TRBJ1-5; D gene: NA; clone size: NA; V gene: TRBV2; CDR3 protein: CASSSDGYSNQPQHF; CDR3 DNA: TGTGCCAGCAGCTCAGACGGGTATAGCAATCAGCCCCAGCATTTT
J gene: TRBJ1-2; D gene: NA; clone size: NA; V gene: TRBV28; CDR3 protein: CASSLSTVYGYTF; CDR3 DNA: TGTGCCAGCAGTTTATCTACGGTCTATGGCTACACCTTC
J gene: TRBJ1-1; D gene: NA; clone size: NA; V gene: TRBV11-1; CDR3 protein: CASSHSDTTEAFF; CDR3 DNA: TGTGCCAGCAGCCATTCGGACACCACTGAAGCTTTCTTT
J gene: TRBJ2-7; D gene: NA; clone size: once; V gene: TRBV7-8; CDR3 protein: CASSSTRGTSYEQYF; CDR3 DNA: TGTGCCAGCAGCTCGACCCGGGGTACCTCCTACGAGCAGTACTTC
J gene: TRBJ2-5; D gene: TRBD1; clone size: NA; V gene: TRBV19; CDR3 protein: CASSMGQGVGGQYF; CDR3 DNA: TGTGCCAGTAGTATGGGACAGGGGGTTGGCGGCCAGTACTTC
J gene: TRBJ1-6; D gene: NA; clone size: NA; V gene: TRBV4-3; CDR3 protein: CASSQDRADNSPLHF; CDR3 DNA: TGCGCCAGCAGCCAAGATAGGGCGGATAATTCACCCCTCCACTTT
J gene: TRBJ2-7; D gene: TRBD1; clone size: few; V gene: TRBV5-1; CDR3 protein: CASSLEGQGLHEQYF; CDR3 DNA: TGCGCCAGCAGCTTGGAGGGACAGGGGCTGCACGAGCAGTACTTC
J gene: TRBJ2-7; D gene: NA; clone size: NA; V gene: TRBV30; CDR3 protein: CAWSVSRTYEQYF; CDR3 DNA: TGTGCCTGGAGTGTTAGCAGAACCTACGAGCAGTACTTC
J gene: TRBJ1-6; D gene: NA; clone size: NA; V gene: TRBV4-2; CDR3 protein: CASSNRQNNSPLHF; CDR3 DNA: TGTGCCAGCAGCAATCGGCAAAATAATTCACCCCTCCACTTT
J gene: TRBJ1-1; D gene: NA; clone size: NA; V gene: TRBV18; CDR3 protein: CASSLMSGTLNTEAFF; CDR3 DNA: TGTGCCAGCTCACTCATGTCCGGGACATTGAACACTGAAGCTTTCTTT
J gene: TRBJ1-2; D gene: NA; clone size: NA; V gene: TRBV7-2; CDR3 protein: CASSGRVPLYGYTF; CDR3 DNA: TGTGCCAGCAGCGGCAGGGTCCCTCTCTATGGCTACACCTTC
J gene: TRBJ2-7; D gene: NA; clone size: NA; V gene: TRBV15; CDR3 protein: CATSRDSGKAPYEQYF; CDR3 DNA: TGTGCCACCAGCAGAGATTCAGGCAAGGCACCCTACGAGCAGTACTTC